The 3 T cell receptor beta chains below come from one sample, sequenced in a study of CD8 T cells in ankylosing spondylitis. TCRdb redid the calling of the 5' RACE reads with MiXCR, one entry per CDR3 protein. This table holds about 160,000 distinct CDR3 sequences, about 42% found once. The material sequenced was synovial fluid, either unsorted or a sorted T cell fraction (not recorded which). These receptors originate from a male donor with ankylosing spondylitis.

V and J are TRBV9 and TRBJ1-1, with 7 nucleotides matching TRBD1. This CDR3 has 13 amino acids. Per germline, CDR1 SGDLS and CDR2 YYNGEE. The V and J ends lost 3 bases and 11 bases, in that order; junction bases with no gene match: 10. The DNA of the CDR3 is TGTGCCAGCAGCGCATTTTACAGGGGTGGCGCTTTCTTT. Its translation is CASSAFYRGGAFF.

The sample holds a few counts of this clonotype. The chain links TRBV28 to TRBJ2-7; D is possibly TRBD1 (5 bases). This CDR3 has 14 residues. V lost 3 bases and J 3 bases, leaving 12 bases between the germline ends. Per the germline V gene, CDR1 is MDHEN and CDR2 is SYDVKM. The CDR3 protein is CASSLGQVGYEQYF. The CDR3 nucleotides read TGTGCCAGCAGTTTGGGGCAGGTTGGCTACGAGCAGTACTTC.

The genes are TRBV7-6 and TRBJ1-3, with D possibly TRBD1 on 6 matching bases. Deletions cut 3 bases from V and 2 bases from J, with 17 bases between. There are 17 residues in the CDR3. CDR1 and CDR2 from the germline V gene are SGHVS and FNYEAQ. In DNA form, the CDR3 reads TGTGCCAGCAGCTTCTACTACAGGGAAGGGCCTGGAAACACCATATATTTT. It specifies CASSFYYREGPGNTIYF.